Each of the 26 T cell receptor beta chains below was sequenced from the same sample in a study of OX40 agonist ivuxolimab in advanced cancers. TCRdb's copy holds only in-frame clones and misses some; the assay was immunoSEQ multiplex PCR. Seen here are 50,000 to 75,000 clones, roughly 77% observed once, and the top ten hold roughly 1.1%. Sequencing used CD4+ or CD8+ T cells sorted from blood, obtained in a trial of the OX40 agonist ivuxolimab. Every receptor here comes from an adult with an advanced solid tumor such as melanoma, head and neck, liver or kidney cancer.

The V call is TRBV16, the J call TRBJ2-7; 10 bases are a match to TRBD2. Germline loops: CDR1 KGHSY, CDR2 FQNENV. The junction had 6 bases not matched to a gene; V was cut back by 1 base and J by 3 bases. The CDR3 spans 16 residues. The CDR3 loop is CASSQFPSGGNYEQYF. The CDR3 DNA sequence: TGTGCCAGCAGCCAATTTCCTAGCGGGGGAAACTACGAGCAGTACTTC.

V usage is TRBV6-6 and J usage is TRBJ1-1; no definite D call. Germline assignment: CDR1 MNHNY and CDR2 SVGAGI (reference sequence). The V end was cut by 8 bases, the J end by 3 bases, with 7 bases between. This CDR3 has 11 residues. The CDR3 DNA reads as TGTGCCAGCGGTGACGACACTGAAGCTTTCTTT. This gives the protein CASGDDTEAFF.

This sequence joins TRBV5-1 and TRBJ2-7; 8 bases agree with TRBD1. Germline V gene lookup returns CDR1 SGHRS and CDR2 YFSETQ. The CDR3 covers 14 residues. Germline trimming cut 4 bases from V and 2 bases from J; bases unmatched to any gene: 5. CDR3 nucleotides: TGCGCCAGCAGCCAAACAGGGGGTCCCTACGAGCAGTACTTC. Translation: CASSQTGGPYEQYF.

This clone was counted a few times. The V call is TRBV25-1, the J call TRBJ1-6; the D gene is possibly TRBD1 (5 bases). Germline V gene lookup returns CDR1 MGHDK and CDR2 SYGVNS. This CDR3 region has 15 residues. With 3 bases removed from V and 6 bases from J, the gap between germline ends came to 12 bases. CDR3 in DNA: TGTGCCAGCAGTGACTGGGACGGAACTAATTCACCCCTCCACTTT. This translates into CASSDWDGTNSPLHF. Variable domain in full (rest from reference TRBV25-1 and TRBJ1-6): EADIYQTPRYLVIGTGKKITLECSQTMGHDKMYWYQQDPGMELHLIHYSYGVNSTEKGDLSSESTVSRIRTEHFPLTLESARPSHTSQYLCASSDWDGTNSPLHFGNGTRLTVT.

This clone showed up just once. One end of the junction is discordant with germline, which a read error may explain. This chain joins TRBV7-7 and TRBJ2-1, with 8 nucleotides matching TRBD1. Germline V CDR1 and CDR2: SSHAT, FNYEAQ (reference sequence). CDR3 length: 13 residues. This CDR3 is CASSSDRDNEQFF. The CDR3 DNA is TGTGCTAGCAGCTCGGACAGGGACAATGAGCAGTTCTTC.

The V and J genes are TRBV27 and TRBJ2-1, with 12 bases fitting TRBD2. CDR1 and CDR2 from the germline V gene are MNHEY and SMNVEV (reference sequence). The length of the CDR3 is 16 residues. Trimming cost V 5 bases and J 3 bases; bases outside gene matches: 5. The CDR3: CASSRRTSGDYNEQFF. The CDR3 DNA reads as TGTGCCAGCAGTAGAAGGACTAGCGGGGACTACAATGAGCAGTTCTTC.

Points on this clone: The junction and the germline gene differ at one end; a read error may be behind it. V is TRBV7-7 and J is TRBJ2-1, with a tentative D call TRBD2 (6 bases). CDR3 length equals 16 residues. The germline V gene encodes CDR1 SSHAT and CDR2 FNYEAQ (reference sequence). CDR3 sequence (DNA): TGTGCTAGCAGCTCCGGGACTCCTGACTCCTACAATGAGCAGTTCTTC. Encoded protein: CASSSGTPDSYNEQFF. Using reference TRBV7-7 and TRBJ2-1 for the parts outside the CDR3, the full variable domain is GAGVSQSPRYKVTKRGQDVTLRCDPISSHATLYWYQQALGQGPEFLTYFNYEAQPDKSGLPSDRFSAERPEGSISTLTIQRTEQRDSAMYRCASSSGTPDSYNEQFFGPGTRLTVL.

This chain connects TRBV6-4 to TRBJ2-3; D call uncertain. Trimming took off 3 bases at V and 0 bases at J, with 4 bases between the two ends. CDR1 is MRHNA and CDR2 is SNTAGT in the germline V gene. The CDR3 spans 13 residues. In nucleotides, the CDR3 is TGTGCCAGCAGTGAGGCCAGCACAGATACGCAGTATTTT. Translated, it gives CASSEASTDTQYF.

This chain links TRBV5-1 with TRBJ2-7; D is unresolved. CDR3 size: 14 residues. The V gene lost 4 bases and the J gene lost 3 bases, with 14 bases spanning the gap. Germline loops: CDR1 SGHRS, CDR2 YFSETQ. This chain's CDR3 is CASSPISVDYEQYF. The CDR3 DNA sequence: TGCGCCAGCAGCCCAATATCCGTGGACTACGAGCAGTACTTC. Complete variable domain (other parts from reference TRBV5-1 and TRBJ2-7): KAGVTQTPRYLIKTRGQQVTLSCSPISGHRSVSWYQQTPGQGLQFLFEYFSETQRNKGNFPGRFSGRQFSNSRSEMNVSTLELGDSALYLCASSPISVDYEQYFGPGTRLTVT.

This clone was counted a few times. The V gene is TRBV7-8, the J gene TRBJ2-6; possibly TRBD2 for D (6 bases). Germline V CDR1 and CDR2: SGHVS, FQNEAQ. The CDR3 runs 16 residues. The V end was cut by 7 bases, the J end by 0 bases, with 13 bases between. This chain's CDR3 is CASTVGRGSGANVLTF. The CDR3 region has the DNA TGTGCCAGCACCGTAGGGCGGGGCTCTGGGGCCAACGTCCTGACTTTC.

V and J are TRBV19 and TRBJ2-2; perhaps TRBD2 as D (6 bases). V lost 4 bases and J 0 bases, leaving 12 bases between the germline ends. CDR1 is LNHDA, CDR2 SQIVND, per germline (reference sequence). This CDR3 contains 16 residues. The CDR3 is CASSSLGLTNTGELFF. The DNA of the CDR3 is TGTGCCAGTAGTAGCCTGGGACTTACGAACACCGGGGAGCTGTTTTTT.

In this sample, this clone turned up a few times. V usage is TRBV6-1 and J usage is TRBJ2-3, with 7 bases matching TRBD1. V was pared by 8 bases and J by 5 bases, with 7 bases of the junction left unmatched. The CDR3 is made up of 13 amino acids. CDR1 and CDR2 from the germline V gene are MNHNS and SASEGT. The CDR3 sequence: CASEGAYEDTQYF. Here the CDR3 DNA reads TGTGCCAGCGAGGGGGCCTATGAAGATACGCAGTATTTT.

This clone has a single count. This chain joins TRBV10-2 and TRBJ2-5, with 7 bases identical to TRBD2. Germline V gene data show CDR1 as WSHSY and CDR2 as SAAADI. This CDR3 spans 16 amino acids. Trimming removed 0 bases from V and 2 bases from J; junction bases left unmatched: 6. The CDR3 nucleotides are TGCGCCAGCAGTGAGTCTCTTTGGGGAGGGCAAGAGACCCAGTACTTC. The encoded protein is CASSESLWGGQETQYF.

J is TRBJ2-3 and V is TRBV19; D unresolved. V lost 4 bases to trimming and J lost 8 bases, with 13 bases between them. The CDR3 has 13 residues. Germline V gene data show CDR1 as LNHDA and CDR2 as SQIVND (reference sequence). As DNA, the CDR3 is TGTGCCAGTAGTACCGCGGAGCGTGGTACGCAGTATTTT. Its protein product is CASSTAERGTQYF.

The rearrangement uses TRBV2 and TRBJ1-6; D unclear. The CDR3 runs to 15 residues. From germline, CDR1 is SNHLY and CDR2 FYNNEI. The V and J ends lost 5 bases and 1 base respectively, with 9 bases between them. The CDR3 coding sequence is TGTGCCAGCAGTACCTGGAGGTCCTATAATTCACCCCTCCACTTT. Translating gives CASSTWRSYNSPLHF.

The chain carries TRBV27 and TRBJ1-1; D call uncertain. Trimming took off 2 bases at V and 1 base at J, with 17 bases between the two ends. The V gene's germline CDR1 is MNHEY and CDR2 SMNVEV (reference sequence). The CDR3 contains 17 residues. The CDR3 sequence: CASSLGPSGGGNTEAFF. In DNA, the CDR3 is TGTGCCAGCAGTTTAGGCCCATCGGGCGGCGGGAACACTGAAGCTTTCTTT.

This chain links TRBV19 with TRBJ1-1; possibly TRBD1 for D (6 bases). V was shortened by 6 bases and J by 3 bases, with 14 bases between the two germline ends. CDR3 length equals 14 residues. Germline lookup yields CDR1 LNHDA and CDR2 SQIVND (reference sequence). CDR3 sequence: CASSTLTGDTEAFF. The CDR3 DNA reads TGTGCCAGTAGCACATTGACAGGCGACACTGAAGCTTTCTTT.

The CDR3 nucleotides read TGTGCCAGTAGTATAGATCTTGGCCCTGACGACTATGGCTACACCTTC. Its translation is CASSIDLGPDDYGYTF. The genes are TRBV19 and TRBJ1-2; D is uncertain. V shed 0 bases and J shed 3 bases, with 14 bases lying between them. Per germline, CDR1 LNHDA and CDR2 SQIVND (reference sequence). The CDR3 totals 16 residues.

This clone came up a few times. The chain uses TRBV7-3 and TRBJ1-1; 9 bases map to TRBD1. CDR3 size: 17 residues. Trimming took 1 base from V and 3 from J; bases not matched to a gene: 9. Germline V gene lookup returns CDR1 SGHTA and CDR2 FQGTGA. The chain's CDR3 is CASSLNPPGQGDTEAFF. CDR3 sequence (DNA): TGTGCCAGCAGCTTAAACCCCCCGGGACAGGGAGACACTGAAGCTTTCTTT.

This clone was seen a handful of times. This sequence joins TRBV7-9 and TRBJ1-3; 11 positions agree with TRBD1. This CDR3 has 17 amino acids. V lost 4 bases to trimming and J lost 3 bases; unmatched junction nucleotides: 8. The germline V gene has CDR1 SEHNR and CDR2 FQNEAQ (reference sequence). The CDR3 reads CASSSGTGGLGGNTIYF. As DNA, the CDR3 is TGTGCCAGCAGCTCCGGGACAGGGGGTTTGGGTGGAAACACCATATATTTT.

V gene TRBV10-3 combines with J gene TRBJ2-1; no definite D call. CDR1 is ENHRY and CDR2 is SYGVKD in the germline V gene. V was shortened by 7 bases and J by 7 bases, with 8 bases between the two germline ends. CDR3 length equals 11 residues. For the CDR3, the DNA is TGTGCCATCAACGAACAGAATGAGCAGTTCTTC. Amino acid sequence: CAINEQNEQFF.

The chain recombines TRBV19 with TRBJ2-1; D may be TRBD1 or TRBD2 (5 bases each). V lost 0 bases, J lost 6 bases, and 9 bases lay in between. CDR1 and CDR2 from the germline V gene are LNHDA and SQIVND (reference sequence). This CDR3 is 14 amino acids long. In DNA form, the CDR3 reads TGTGCCAGTAGTATAGATCCGGGGCGCAATGAGCAGTTCTTC. Encoded protein: CASSIDPGRNEQFF.

This sequence joins TRBV18 and TRBJ2-7; D might be TRBD2 (5 bases). The CDR3 totals 15 residues. Germline loops: CDR1 KGHSH, CDR2 LQKENI. V lost 4 bases to trimming and J lost 3 bases, with 16 bases between them. CDR3 in DNA: TGTGCCAGCTCACTCCGGGATACGGGGAACTACGAGCAGTACTTC. It translates to CASSLRDTGNYEQYF.

The CDR3: CASSLVQGVTEAFF. CDR3 in DNA: TGTGCCAGCAGTTTGGTACAGGGGGTCACTGAAGCTTTCTTT. The chain uses TRBV28 and TRBJ1-1; TRBD1 aligns across 8 bases. V shed 3 bases, J shed 4 bases, and the junction held 4 bases outside the gene matches. The CDR3 covers 14 residues. CDR1 and CDR2 (germline): MDHEN, SYDVKM.

CDR3 bases: TGTGCCAGCAGGCCCGGGTATCAGCCCCAGCATTTT. Protein: CASRPGYQPQHF. This chain connects TRBV6-5 to TRBJ1-5; D is undetermined. V was pared by 6 bases and J by 5 bases, with 8 bases between. This CDR3 spans 12 amino acids. In germline, CDR1 is MNHEY, CDR2 SVGAGI.

The chain links TRBV9 to TRBJ1-1; tentative D call: TRBD1 (5 bases). Germline V gene data show CDR1 as SGDLS and CDR2 as YYNGEE. V lost 4 bases and J 1 base, leaving 14 bases between the germline ends. This CDR3 spans 15 amino acids. The CDR3 coding sequence is TGTGCCAGCAGCACCAGGGTGGACCCGAACACTGAAGCTTTCTTT. Translated: CASSTRVDPNTEAFF.